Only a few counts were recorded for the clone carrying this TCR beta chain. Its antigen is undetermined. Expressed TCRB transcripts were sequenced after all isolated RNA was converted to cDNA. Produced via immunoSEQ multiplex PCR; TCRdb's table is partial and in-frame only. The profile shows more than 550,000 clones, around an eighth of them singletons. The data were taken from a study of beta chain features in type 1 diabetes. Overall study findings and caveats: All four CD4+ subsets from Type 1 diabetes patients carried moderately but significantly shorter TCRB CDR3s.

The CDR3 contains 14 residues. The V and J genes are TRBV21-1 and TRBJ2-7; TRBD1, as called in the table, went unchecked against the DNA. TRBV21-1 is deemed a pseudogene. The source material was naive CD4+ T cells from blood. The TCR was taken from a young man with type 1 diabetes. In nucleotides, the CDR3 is TGTGCCAGCAGCAAAGGCTACAGCTCGTGGGAGCAGTACTTC. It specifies CASSKGYSSWEQYF.